A single sample is the source of the 6 T cell receptor beta chains below, sequenced in a study of cytomegalovirus exposure and HLA in healthy donors. PCR involved 60 Vbeta and 13 Jbeta primers. Libraries were prepared by immunoSEQ multiplex PCR; TCRdb keeps only in-frame clonotypes and omits some of them. The sample consists of fewer than 150,000 clones, approximately 77% of them appearing once. The specimen sequenced was PBMCs. The origin of the receptors is a young man in good health and CMV-seronegative.

The CDR3 sequence is CAISESPGLAGGVYNEQFF. CDR3 DNA sequence: TGTGCCATCAGTGAGTCCCCGGGACTAGCGGGAGGGGTGTACAATGAGCAGTTCTTC. The V gene is TRBV10-3, the J gene TRBJ2-1; TRBD2 matches 16 bases. Germline-derived CDR1 and CDR2 are ENHRY and SYGVKD. The CDR3 is made up of 19 amino acids. The junction had 6 bases not matched to a gene; V was cut back by 0 bases and J by 4 bases.

Only a few counts were recorded for this clone. V gene TRBV9 combines with J gene TRBJ2-7, with D possibly matching TRBD1 (5 bases). Per the germline V gene, CDR1 is SGDLS and CDR2 is YYNGEE. The CDR3 sequence is 14 residues long. Trimming removed 0 bases at V and 2 bases at J, with 9 bases between. The CDR3 sequence is CASSVGADTYEQYF. CDR3 nucleotides: TGTGCCAGCAGCGTAGGGGCGGACACCTACGAGCAGTACTTC.

The V and J genes are TRBV10-3 and TRBJ2-1; D not resolved. The CDR3 consists of 14 residues. Trimming pared 0 bases from V and 0 bases from J, leaving 3 bases between. Germline-derived CDR1 and CDR2 are ENHRY and SYGVKD. This chain's CDR3 is CAISESNSYNEQFF. In nucleotides, the CDR3 is TGTGCCATCAGTGAGTCTAACTCCTACAATGAGCAGTTCTTC.

The rearrangement links TRBV4-2 to TRBJ2-2; TRBD1 aligns across 7 bases. This CDR3 comprises 15 residues. CDR1 LGHNA and CDR2 YNFKEQ come from the germline V gene. V trimming: 0 bases; J trimming: 6 bases; junction bases outside the gene matches: 4. CDR3 DNA sequence: TGTGCCAGCAGCCAAGATCACAGGGGATCCGGGGAGCTGTTTTTT. Translated, it gives CASSQDHRGSGELFF.

The gene calls are TRBV2 and TRBJ2-2; D gene uncertain. Germline V gene data show CDR1 as SNHLY and CDR2 as FYNNEI. This CDR3 spans 14 amino acids. The ends were cut back, 2 bases at V and 1 base at J, with 5 bases in the middle. Here the CDR3 reads CASSESGNTGELFF. In DNA, the CDR3 is TGTGCCAGCAGTGAATCCGGGAACACCGGGGAGCTGTTTTTT.

V usage is TRBV10-3 and J usage is TRBJ2-3; TRBD2 matches at 12 bases. V gave up 10 bases and J gave up 0 bases; unmatched junction bases: 11. The CDR3 sequence is 17 residues long. The germline V gene has CDR1 ENHRY and CDR2 SYGVKD. DNA of the CDR3: TGTGCCAGCCGCGGATCTAGCGGGAGGGGCAGCACAGATACGCAGTATTTT. Translating gives CASRGSSGRGSTDTQYF.